This TCR beta chain comes out of a study of shared clonotypes between healthy human individuals. The assay was immunoSEQ multiplex PCR, and TCRdb's table has in-frame clones only and misses some. The sample contains over 2 million clones, 85% to 95% of which appear only once. Findings and caveats of the study: Lower generation probabilities were found for non-shared clonotypes than for those shared by all four donors.

Worth noting for this clone: Its antigen is still unknown. The same CDR3 is also encoded by other DNA sequences in this sample.

The clonotype comes from a young man in good health. The sequenced material came from naive CD4+ T cells sorted from blood. Sample subset: CD45RA+ positively selected.

Here the CDR3 DNA reads TGCGCCAGCAGCCAAGAAACTAGCGGGAGGGTGGATACGCAGTATTTT. Translating it yields CASSQETSGRVDTQYF. The chain links TRBV4-3 to TRBJ2-3; the match to TRBD2 covers 13 bases. Germline assignment: CDR1 LGHNA and CDR2 YSLEER. The CDR3 is 16 residues long. The V segment lost 0 bases and the J segment 6 bases; nucleotides outside the gene matches: 3.